This T cell receptor beta chain was captured by sequencing in a study of OX40 agonist ivuxolimab in advanced cancers. The germline V gene has CDR1 SGHNT and CDR2 YYREEE (reference sequence). Trimming took off 0 bases at V and 4 bases at J, with 13 bases between the two ends. The length of the CDR3 is 15 residues. Profiling relied on immunoSEQ multiplex PCR, and the TCRdb table lists in-frame clones only, not all of them. The sample has 40,000 to 45,000 clones; roughly 81% are singletons. With regard to this clone: This sample includes further DNA sequences coding for the same CDR3.

This TCR derives from an adult with an advanced solid tumor such as melanoma, head and neck, liver or kidney cancer. Sample: CD4+ or CD8+ T cells sorted from blood, taken in a trial of the OX40 agonist ivuxolimab. The rearrangement uses TRBV5-4 and TRBJ1-1; weak D call: TRBD1 (5 bases). CDR3 in amino acids: CASSLARTGGTEAFF. CDR3 coding DNA: TGTGCCAGCAGCTTGGCCAGGACGGGGGGCACTGAAGCTTTCTTT.